The clone carrying this TCR beta chain was observed a single time. CDR1 is SGDLS, CDR2 YYNGEE, per germline. V shed 4 bases, J shed 9 bases, and the junction held 13 bases outside the gene matches. The CDR3 covers 15 residues. Authors' methods: Amplification of reference gene primers provided the estimated nucleated cell counts. Clones were read by immunoSEQ multiplex PCR, and TCRdb kept only the in-frame ones, dropping some. V, J and clone size reflect that table, while D and trimming were determined from the DNA. The table shows 250,000 to 400,000 clones, with about 91% occurring only once. These data belong to a study of blood T cell repertoires in COVID-19. About the research overall: Nucleic acid was either cDNA or gDNA, and it came from T cells, B-cell-depleted T cells, or PBMCs.

Material: peripheral blood. V is TRBV9 and J is TRBJ2-1; 7 bases align to TRBD2. This TCR came from a woman in her 30s with COVID-19, enrolled during active disease. CDR3 protein: CASSPNWGGDGEQFF. Here the CDR3 DNA reads TGTGCCAGCAGCCCCAATTGGGGGGGGGATGGTGAGCAGTTCTTC. Complete variable domain (other parts from reference TRBV9 and TRBJ2-1): DSGVTQTPKHLITATGQRVTLRCSPRSGDLSVYWYQQSLDQGLQFLIQYYNGEERAKGNILERFSAQQFPDLHSELNLSSLELGDSALYFCASSPNWGGDGEQFFGPGTRLTVL.